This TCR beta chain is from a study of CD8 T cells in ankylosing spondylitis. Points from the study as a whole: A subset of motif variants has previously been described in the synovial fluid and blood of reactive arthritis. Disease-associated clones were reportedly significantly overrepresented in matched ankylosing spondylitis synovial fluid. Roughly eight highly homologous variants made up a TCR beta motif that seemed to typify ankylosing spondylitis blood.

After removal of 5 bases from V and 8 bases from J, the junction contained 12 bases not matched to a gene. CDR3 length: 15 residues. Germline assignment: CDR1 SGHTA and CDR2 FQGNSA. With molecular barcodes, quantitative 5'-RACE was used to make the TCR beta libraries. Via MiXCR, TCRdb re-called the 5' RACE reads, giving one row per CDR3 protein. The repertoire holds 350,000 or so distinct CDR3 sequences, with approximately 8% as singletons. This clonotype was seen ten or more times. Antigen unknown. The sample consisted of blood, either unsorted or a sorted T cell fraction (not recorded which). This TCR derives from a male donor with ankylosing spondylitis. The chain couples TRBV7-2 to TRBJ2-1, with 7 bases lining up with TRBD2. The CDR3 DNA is TGTGCCAGCAGCCCCGTGGGCGGGAGTATCCATGAGCAGTTCTTC. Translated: CASSPVGGSIHEQFF.